This T cell receptor (beta chain) emerged from a study of blood T cell repertoires in COVID-19. Background on the study: Acute and convalescent COVID-19 samples came from the United States, Italy and Spain. Sources were T cells, B-cell-depleted T cells, or PBMCs; the material itself was cDNA or gDNA.

Authors' analysis steps: Estimation of nucleated cell counts relied on the amplification of reference gene primers. This table comes from immunoSEQ multiplex PCR, and its TCRdb copy is limited to in-frame clones, with some not included. V and J calls and clone size are as listed in that table; D and trimming were resolved from the DNA. Of more than 85,000 clones in the sample, roughly 82% were seen once. The CDR3 is 13 amino acids. Germline lookup yields CDR1 SGHTA and CDR2 FQGTGA. The germline V and J ends were trimmed by 2 bases and 5 bases, with 9 bases remaining between them. The TCR was taken from a woman in her fifties or sixties with acute or convalescent COVID-19. The sample comprised peripheral blood. The chain combines TRBV7-3 with TRBJ2-5; D remains unclear. The CDR3 here is CASSLGLAETQYF. CDR3 DNA sequence: TGTGCCAGCAGCTTAGGGCTGGCGGAGACCCAGTACTTC. The variable domain in full, completed from reference TRBV7-3 and TRBJ2-5, reads GAGVSQTPSNKVTEKGKYVELRCDPISGHTALYWYRQSLGQGPEFLIYFQGTGAADDSGLPNDRFFAVRPEGSVSTLKIQRTERGDSAVYLCASSLGLAETQYFGPGTRLLVL.